This T cell receptor beta chain comes out of a study of T cells after posttransplantation cyclophosphamide. Methotrexate plus calcineurin inhibitor accompanied controls' myeloablative marrow transplants; sampling was 1 year later. Germline V gene lookup returns CDR1 LNHDA and CDR2 SQIVND (reference sequence). Trimming pared 2 bases from V and 6 bases from J, leaving 11 bases between. The CDR3 is made up of 13 amino acids. Study-wide results and caveats: After PTCy, TRB diversity resembled that of CNI/methotrexate controls.

This clone appeared a single time. Its antigen is undetermined. Profiled with immunoSEQ multiplex PCR; TCRdb holds only in-frame clones, not every one. The sample gives 20,000 to 25,000 clones, 70% to 90% of which show up once; around 8% is in the top ten. The TCR was taken from a female patient in her 50s who received an allogeneic stem cell transplant from an unrelated donor, was CMV-positive, and had chronic GVHD only. Some T cells may arise from the graft donor. The chain uses TRBV19 and TRBJ2-7, with a tentative D call TRBD1 (6 bases). The material was PBMCs, obtained after an allogeneic stem cell transplant with a calcineurin inhibitor and methotrexate. As DNA, the CDR3 is TGTGCCAGTAGTATACAGGGGCTGGGCGAGCAGTACTTC. Translation: CASSIQGLGEQYF.